The 17 T cell receptor beta chains listed next were all sequenced from one sample in a study of T cells in localized non-small cell lung cancer. Libraries were prepared by immunoSEQ multiplex PCR; TCRdb keeps only in-frame clonotypes and omits some of them. The repertoire holds tens of thousands of clones, with approximately 90% as singletons. Here the sequenced sample was peripheral blood, taken before any cancer treatment. The receptor source for this set is a man aged 35-69 years with stage I squamous cell lung carcinoma.

The chain has TRBV7-2 and TRBJ2-6, with unresolved D. Per germline, CDR1 SGHTA and CDR2 FQGNSA. CDR3 length: 16 residues. Trimming took 4 bases from V and 0 from J, leaving 10 bases between them. CDR3 coding DNA: TGTGCCAGCAGCTCTCGGAAAGACTCTGGGGCCAACGTCCTGACTTTC. It codes for CASSSRKDSGANVLTF.

This clone was observed a single time. The V gene is TRBV6-6, the J gene TRBJ1-5; 9 bases map to TRBD1. J lost 5 bases, V lost 4 bases, and 3 bases had no gene match. Germline V lookup: CDR1 MNHNY, CDR2 SVGAGI (reference sequence). This CDR3 comprises 14 residues. This CDR3 is CASSSDRGDQPQHF. The CDR3 region has the DNA TGTGCCAGCAGTTCTGACAGGGGGGATCAGCCCCAGCATTTT.

The CDR3 reads CASSRGTGYNEQFF. CDR3 DNA sequence: TGTGCCAGCTCACGCGGGACAGGTTACAATGAGCAGTTCTTC. V usage is TRBV18 and J usage is TRBJ2-1; TRBD1 matches at 8 bases. This CDR3 has 14 amino acids. The germline V gene has CDR1 KGHSH and CDR2 LQKENI. J lost 4 bases, V lost 4 bases, and 3 bases had no gene match.

The rearrangement uses TRBV28 and TRBJ2-7; D remains unclear. The CDR3 sequence is 14 residues long. The germline V gene has CDR1 MDHEN and CDR2 SYDVKM. V lost 5 bases and J 2 bases, leaving 13 bases between the germline ends. In DNA, the CDR3 is TGTGCCAGCAGTGAGGAAACAGACACCTACGAGCAGTACTTC. Translated: CASSEETDTYEQYF.

This clone was seen once. This chain uses TRBV14 with TRBJ2-5, with D perhaps matching TRBD1 or TRBD2 (5 bases each). This CDR3 is built from 15 residues. Trimming pared 0 bases from V and 5 bases from J, leaving 13 bases between. Germline values: CDR1 SGHDN, CDR2 FVKESK. CDR3 region: CASSQDIAWGETQYF. In DNA, the CDR3 is TGTGCCAGCAGCCAAGATATAGCGTGGGGGGAGACCCAGTACTTC.

The chain recombines TRBV5-6 with TRBJ2-5; 7 bases map to TRBD2. CDR1 is SGHDT, CDR2 YYEEEE, per germline. J gave up 0 bases and V 1 base, and 6 bases lay outside the gene matches. This CDR3 region has 16 residues. The CDR3 nucleotides are TGTGCCAGCAGCTTGTGGGGGGGACTCCACCAAGAGACCCAGTACTTC. This gives the protein CASSLWGGLHQETQYF.

The chain has TRBV11-3 and TRBJ2-7, with 15 bases identical to TRBD2. CDR1 and CDR2 from the germline V gene are SGHNT and YENEEA. The CDR3 length is 17 residues. The V gene end was trimmed by 5 bases and the J gene end by 3 bases; junction bases not matched to a gene: 8. The DNA for the CDR3 is TGTGCCAGCAGCCCCGGACTAGCGGGAGGGCCGGGCTACGAGCAGTACTTC. This codes for CASSPGLAGGPGYEQYF.

This chain connects TRBV5-1 to TRBJ2-7, with unresolved D. This CDR3 has 14 residues. V was clipped by 2 bases and J by 3 bases, with 12 bases between them. Germline values: CDR1 SGHRS, CDR2 YFSETQ. CDR3 amino acids: CASSLADLNYEQYF. The CDR3 DNA reads TGCGCCAGCAGCTTAGCTGATCTCAACTACGAGCAGTACTTC.

The chain has TRBV7-6 and TRBJ2-2; the match to TRBD2 covers 7 bases. This CDR3 contains 17 residues. Germline V gene data show CDR1 as SGHVS and CDR2 as FNYEAQ. J was trimmed by 0 bases and V by 1 base; bases with no gene match: 5. CDR3 sequence (DNA): TGTGCCAGCAGCTTAGAATCCGGACTAGCGAACACCGGGGAGCTGTTTTTT. It codes for CASSLESGLANTGELFF.

The V call is TRBV5-4, the J call TRBJ1-5; the D gene is possibly TRBD1 (6 bases). The CDR3 has 14 residues. Per germline, CDR1 SGHNT and CDR2 YYREEE (reference sequence). Deletions cut 4 bases from V and 8 bases from J, with 16 bases between. CDR3: CASSQETGLEPQHF. CDR3 bases: TGTGCCAGCAGCCAAGAGACAGGTTTGGAGCCCCAGCATTTT.

In this sample, this clone turned up a few times. The chain links TRBV19 to TRBJ1-1; D gene ambiguous. CDR1 and CDR2 (germline): LNHDA, SQIVND (reference sequence). V was trimmed by 2 bases and J by 4 bases, leaving 14 bases between them. The CDR3 is made up of 15 amino acids. CDR3 sequence (DNA): TGTGCCAGTAGTATACGGCTTTTGGGAGGCACTGAAGCTTTCTTT. It is translated as CASSIRLLGGTEAFF.

The CDR3 spells CASSPPGGSYNEQFF. The CDR3 region has the DNA TGTGCCAGCAGCCCCCCGGGGGGTTCCTACAATGAGCAGTTCTTC. V is TRBV28 and J is TRBJ2-1; TRBD2 matches at 7 bases. Germline-derived CDR1 and CDR2 are MDHEN and SYDVKM. Trimming took 6 bases from V and 1 from J; bases not matched to a gene: 6. The CDR3 contains 15 residues. The full variable domain, rest sourced from reference TRBV28 and TRBJ2-1, is DVKVTQSSRYLVKRTGEKVFLECVQDMDHENMFWYRQDPGLGLRLIYFSYDVKMKEKGDIPEGYSVSREKKERFSLILESASTNQTSMYLCASSPPGGSYNEQFFGPGTRLTVL.

The chain links TRBV4-3 to TRBJ2-3, with 10 bases matching TRBD2. Germline CDR1 LGHNA, CDR2 YSLEER. Unmatched junction bases numbered 5, after V lost 0 bases and J lost 5 bases. The CDR3 runs to 16 residues. The DNA for the CDR3 is TGCGCCAGCAGCCAAGATTGGGCTAGCGGGAGAGATACGCAGTATTTT. This codes for CASSQDWASGRDTQYF.

The V gene is TRBV10-3, the J gene TRBJ2-1; 16 positions match TRBD2. Germline CDR1 reads ENHRY; CDR2 reads SYGVKD. The CDR3 loop spans 16 amino acids. V lost 6 bases, J lost 2 bases, and 1 base stayed unmatched. Here the CDR3 DNA reads TGTGCCATCAGGGGGACTAGCGGGAGGGCCTACAATGAGCAGTTCTTC. Translation gives CAIRGTSGRAYNEQFF.

This rearrangement joins TRBV27 to TRBJ2-7; a weak D match, TRBD1 (6 bases). The V end lost 6 bases, the J end lost 0 bases, and 12 bases lay between the germline ends. The V gene's germline CDR1 is MNHEY and CDR2 SMNVEV (reference sequence). The CDR3 length is 14 residues. The CDR3 region is CASRGASSSYEQYF. As DNA, the CDR3 is TGTGCCAGCAGGGGGGCCTCATCCTCCTACGAGCAGTACTTC.

V and J are TRBV9 and TRBJ1-3; D ambiguous. V was cut by 5 bases and J by 0 bases, with 12 bases left in between. The CDR3 length is 15 residues. CDR1 is SGDLS, CDR2 YYNGEE, per germline. Here the CDR3 reads CASRPSRSSGNTIYF. CDR3 coding DNA: TGTGCCAGCAGGCCCTCCCGTTCCTCTGGAAACACCATATATTTT.

This chain uses TRBV5-4 with TRBJ2-7, with 7 bases matching TRBD1. V shed 5 bases and J 3 bases; nucleotides not matched to a gene: 5. The CDR3 extends over 13 amino acids. Germline-derived CDR1 and CDR2 are SGHNT and YYREEE (reference sequence). The CDR3 DNA reads TGTGCCAGCAGTCACAGGGGATTCTACGAGCAGTACTTC. It codes for CASSHRGFYEQYF.